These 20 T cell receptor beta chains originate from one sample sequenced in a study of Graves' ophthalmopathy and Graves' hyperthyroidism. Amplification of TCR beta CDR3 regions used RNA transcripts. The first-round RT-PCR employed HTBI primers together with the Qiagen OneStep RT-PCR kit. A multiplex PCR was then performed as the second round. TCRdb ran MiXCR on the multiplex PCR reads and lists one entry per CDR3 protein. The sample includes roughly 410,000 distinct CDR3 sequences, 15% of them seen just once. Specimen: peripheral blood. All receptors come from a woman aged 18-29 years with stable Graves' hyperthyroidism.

The CDR3 DNA is TGTGCCAGCAGTCCCCGAGGGACTTATGGCTACACCTTC. This encodes CASSPRGTYGYTF. V and J are TRBV27 and TRBJ1-2, with D perhaps TRBD1 (5 bases). Trimming left V 5 bases short and J 5 bases short, with 12 bases between. The CDR3 sequence is 13 residues long. Germline V gene lookup returns CDR1 MNHEY and CDR2 SMNVEV (reference sequence).

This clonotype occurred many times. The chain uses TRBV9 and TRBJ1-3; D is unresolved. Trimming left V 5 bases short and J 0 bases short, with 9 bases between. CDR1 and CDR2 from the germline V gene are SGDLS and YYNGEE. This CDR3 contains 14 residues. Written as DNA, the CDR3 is TGTGCCAGCAGAAATATCTCCTCTGGAAACACCATATATTTT. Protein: CASRNISSGNTIYF. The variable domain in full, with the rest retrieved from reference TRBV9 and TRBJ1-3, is DSGVTQTPKHLITATGQRVTLRCSPRSGDLSVYWYQQSLDQGLQFLIQYYNGEERAKGNILERFSAQQFPDLHSELNLSSLELGDSALYFCASRNISSGNTIYFGEGSWLTVV.

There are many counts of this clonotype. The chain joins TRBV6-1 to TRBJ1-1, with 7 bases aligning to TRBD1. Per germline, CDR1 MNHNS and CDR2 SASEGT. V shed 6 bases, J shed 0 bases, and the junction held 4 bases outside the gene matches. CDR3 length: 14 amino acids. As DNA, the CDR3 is TGTGCCAGCAGCCACGACAGGGTGAACACTGAAGCTTTCTTT. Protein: CASSHDRVNTEAFF.

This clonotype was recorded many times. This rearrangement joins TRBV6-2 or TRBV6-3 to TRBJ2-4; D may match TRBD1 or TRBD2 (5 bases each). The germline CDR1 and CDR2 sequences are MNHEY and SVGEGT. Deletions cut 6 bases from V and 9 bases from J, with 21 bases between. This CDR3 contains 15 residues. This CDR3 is CASSPPGRESVIQYF. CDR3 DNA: TGTGCCAGCAGCCCCCCGGGCAGGGAGAGTGTCATTCAGTACTTC.

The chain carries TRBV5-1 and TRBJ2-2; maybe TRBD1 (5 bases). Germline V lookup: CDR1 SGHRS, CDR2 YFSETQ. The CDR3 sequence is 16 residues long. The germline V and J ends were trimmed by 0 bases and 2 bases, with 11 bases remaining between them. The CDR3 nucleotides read TGCGCCAGCAGCTTGGCTAGGGGCCCCAACACCGGGGAGCTGTTTTTT. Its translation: CASSLARGPNTGELFF.

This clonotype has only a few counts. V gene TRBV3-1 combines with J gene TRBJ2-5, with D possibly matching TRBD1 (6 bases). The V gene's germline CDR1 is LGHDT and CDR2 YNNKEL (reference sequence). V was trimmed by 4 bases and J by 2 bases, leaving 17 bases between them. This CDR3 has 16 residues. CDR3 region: CASSPSGRGRQETQYF. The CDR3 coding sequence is TGTGCCAGCAGCCCCTCCGGCAGGGGCCGACAAGAGACCCAGTACTTC.

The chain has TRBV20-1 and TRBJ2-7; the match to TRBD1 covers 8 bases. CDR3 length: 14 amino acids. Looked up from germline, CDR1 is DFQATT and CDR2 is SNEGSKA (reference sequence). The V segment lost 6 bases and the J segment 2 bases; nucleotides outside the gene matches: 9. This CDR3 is CSASTDREPYEQYF. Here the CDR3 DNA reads TGCAGTGCATCGACGGACAGGGAGCCCTACGAGCAGTACTTC.

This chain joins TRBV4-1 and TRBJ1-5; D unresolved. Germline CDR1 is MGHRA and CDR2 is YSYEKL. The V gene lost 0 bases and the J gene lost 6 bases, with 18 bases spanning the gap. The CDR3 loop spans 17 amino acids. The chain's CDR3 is CASSQDEDGPRGQPQHF. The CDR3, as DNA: TGCGCCAGCAGCCAAGATGAGGACGGACCCCGGGGTCAGCCCCAGCATTTT.

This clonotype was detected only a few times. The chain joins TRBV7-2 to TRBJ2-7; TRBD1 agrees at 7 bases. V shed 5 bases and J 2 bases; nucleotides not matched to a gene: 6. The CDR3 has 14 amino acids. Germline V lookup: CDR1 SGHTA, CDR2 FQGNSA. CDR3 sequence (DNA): TGTGCCAGCAGCGATCGACAGGGCCCCTACGAGCAGTACTTC. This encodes CASSDRQGPYEQYF. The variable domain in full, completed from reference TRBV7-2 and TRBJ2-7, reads GAGVSQSPSNKVTEKGKDVELRCDPISGHTALYWYRQSLGQGLEFLIYFQGNSAPDKSGLPSDRFSAERTGGSVSTLTIQRTQQEDSAVYLCASSDRQGPYEQYFGPGTRLTVT.

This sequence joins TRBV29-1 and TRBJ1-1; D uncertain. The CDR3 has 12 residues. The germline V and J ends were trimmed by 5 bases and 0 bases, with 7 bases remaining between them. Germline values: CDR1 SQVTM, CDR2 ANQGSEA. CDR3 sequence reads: CSVFRMNTEAFF. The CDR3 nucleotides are TGCAGCGTTTTTCGAATGAACACTGAAGCTTTCTTT. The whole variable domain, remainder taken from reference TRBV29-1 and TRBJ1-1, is SAVISQKPSRDICQRGTSLTIQCQVDSQVTMMFWYRQQPGQSLTLIATANQGSEATYESGFVIDKFPISRPNLTFSTLTVSNMSPEDSSIYLCSVFRMNTEAFFGQGTRLTVV.

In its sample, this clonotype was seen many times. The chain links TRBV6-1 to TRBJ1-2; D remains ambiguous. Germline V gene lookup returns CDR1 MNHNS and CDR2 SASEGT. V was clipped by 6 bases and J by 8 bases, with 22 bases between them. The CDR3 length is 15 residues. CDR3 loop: CASRDPGPPPGGYTF. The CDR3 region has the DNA TGTGCCAGCAGAGACCCCGGCCCTCCCCCTGGGGGCTACACCTTC.

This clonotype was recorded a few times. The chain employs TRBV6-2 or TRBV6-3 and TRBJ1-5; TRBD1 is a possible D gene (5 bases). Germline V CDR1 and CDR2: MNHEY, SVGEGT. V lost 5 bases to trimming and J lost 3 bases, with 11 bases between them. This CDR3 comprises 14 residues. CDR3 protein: CASSTGGHNQPQHF. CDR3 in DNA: TGTGCCAGCAGTACCGGGGGTCACAATCAGCCCCAGCATTTT.

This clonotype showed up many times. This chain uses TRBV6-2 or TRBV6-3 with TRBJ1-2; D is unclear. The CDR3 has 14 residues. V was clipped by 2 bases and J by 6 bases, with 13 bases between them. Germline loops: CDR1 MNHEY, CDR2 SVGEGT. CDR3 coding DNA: TGTGCCAGCAGTTACCCGTCCCAGTTTAATGGCTACACCTTC. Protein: CASSYPSQFNGYTF.

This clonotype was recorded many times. The CDR3 nucleotides are TGTGCCAGCAGCCGAAACTTACGGGATTCAGAGACCCAGTACTTC. It specifies CASSRNLRDSETQYF. The gene calls are TRBV11-2 and TRBJ2-5; weak D call: TRBD2 (5 bases). The CDR3 covers 15 residues. CDR1 and CDR2 from the germline V gene are SGHAT and FQNNGV. V was clipped by 5 bases and J by 4 bases, with 17 bases between them.

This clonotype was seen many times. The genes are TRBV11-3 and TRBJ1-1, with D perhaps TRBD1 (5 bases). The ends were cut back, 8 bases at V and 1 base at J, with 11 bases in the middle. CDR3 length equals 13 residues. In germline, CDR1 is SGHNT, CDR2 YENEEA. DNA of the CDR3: TGTGCCAGCGGGGGAGATCCGAACACTGAAGCTTTCTTT. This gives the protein CASGGDPNTEAFF.

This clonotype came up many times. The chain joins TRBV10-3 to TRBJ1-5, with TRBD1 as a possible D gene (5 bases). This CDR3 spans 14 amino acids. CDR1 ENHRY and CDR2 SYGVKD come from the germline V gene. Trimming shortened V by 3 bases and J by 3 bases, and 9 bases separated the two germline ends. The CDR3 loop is CAISDRQNNQPQHF. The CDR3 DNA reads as TGTGCCATCAGTGACCGACAGAACAATCAGCCCCAGCATTTT.

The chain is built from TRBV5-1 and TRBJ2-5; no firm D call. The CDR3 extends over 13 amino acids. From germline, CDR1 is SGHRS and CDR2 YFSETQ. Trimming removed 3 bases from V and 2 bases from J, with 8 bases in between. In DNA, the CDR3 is TGCGCCAGCAGCTCAAACACACAAGAGACCCAGTACTTC. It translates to CASSSNTQETQYF.

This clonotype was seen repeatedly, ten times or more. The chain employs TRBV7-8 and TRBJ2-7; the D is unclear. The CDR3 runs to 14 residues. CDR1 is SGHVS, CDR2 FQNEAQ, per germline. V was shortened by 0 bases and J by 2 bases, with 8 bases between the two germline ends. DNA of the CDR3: TGTGCCAGCAGCTTAGCCAGCATTACCTACGAGCAGTACTTC. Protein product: CASSLASITYEQYF.

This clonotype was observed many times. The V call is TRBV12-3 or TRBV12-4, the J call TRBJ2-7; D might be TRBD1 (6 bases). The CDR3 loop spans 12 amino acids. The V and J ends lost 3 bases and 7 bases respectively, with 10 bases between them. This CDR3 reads CASSLRGWEQYF. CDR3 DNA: TGTGCCAGCAGTTTGAGGGGGTGGGAGCAGTACTTC.

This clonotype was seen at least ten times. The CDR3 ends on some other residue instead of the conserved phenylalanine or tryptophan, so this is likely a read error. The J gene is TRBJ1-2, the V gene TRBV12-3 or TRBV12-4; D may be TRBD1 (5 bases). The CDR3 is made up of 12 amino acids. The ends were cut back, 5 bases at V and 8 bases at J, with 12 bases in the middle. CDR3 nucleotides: TGTGCCAGCAGTCAAAAGGGGAGAGGCTACACCTCC. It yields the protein CASSQKGRGYTS.